The next 6 T cell receptor beta chains were all read from a single sample in a study of regulatory T cells in long-lasting Graves disease. The time point is: persistent/refractory GD, antithyroid drugs over 5 years with positive TRAb. RNA from PBMCs was the source of the TCR library. HTBI primers from iRepertoire and Arm-PCR of CDR3 regions yielded the TCR beta libraries. Using its own MiXCR run on the multiplex PCR reads, TCRdb lists one record per CDR3 protein. The table lists around 460,000 distinct CDR3 sequences, roughly 21% of them singletons. The specimen was peripheral blood mononuclear cells (PBMCs), collected when the disease was refractory, from a patient treated with antithyroid drugs. Receptor source: a female donor with Graves disease.

The gene calls are TRBV9 and TRBJ2-3; D is uncertain. Germline lookup yields CDR1 SGDLS and CDR2 YYNGEE. Deletions cut 4 bases from V and 7 bases from J, with 7 bases between. The CDR3 spans 11 residues. The CDR3 DNA sequence: TGTGCCAGCAGCTCTGGATATACGCAGTATTTT. This encodes CASSSGYTQYF.

The CDR3 DNA follows: TGTGCCAGCATGGGGCAGGATGCAATTAATGAAAAACTGTTTTTT. Encoded protein: CASMGQDAINEKLFF. The chain employs TRBV28 and TRBJ1-4; D might be TRBD1 (5 bases). Between the trimmed V and J ends, which lost 7 bases and 4 bases, there was a span of 16 bases. CDR1 and CDR2 (germline): MDHEN, SYDVKM. This CDR3 has 15 amino acids.

The sample holds many counts of this clonotype. The chain carries TRBV10-3 and TRBJ1-5; 8 nucleotides line up with TRBD1. Trimming cost V 6 bases and J 7 bases; bases outside gene matches: 11. Germline values: CDR1 ENHRY, CDR2 SYGVKD. The CDR3 covers 15 residues. The CDR3 sequence: CAISSRSQGGQPQHF. The CDR3 DNA reads TGTGCCATCAGCAGTCGGTCACAGGGGGGCCAGCCCCAGCATTTT.

The chain employs TRBV27 and TRBJ2-7; D perhaps matches TRBD1 (5 bases). The V gene lost 0 bases and the J gene lost 1 base, with 7 bases spanning the gap. CDR3 length: 14 amino acids. Germline CDR1 MNHEY, CDR2 SMNVEV (reference sequence). CDR3 sequence reads: CASSLSWTSYEQYF. CDR3 in DNA: TGTGCCAGCAGTTTATCGTGGACATCCTACGAGCAGTACTTC.

About this clonotype: This may come from a read error, since a much larger clone is one base off. The V call is TRBV20-1, the J call TRBJ1-2; possibly TRBD1 for D (5 bases). The CDR3 sequence is 15 residues long. Germline V CDR1 and CDR2: DFQATT, SNEGSKA (reference sequence). In DNA, the CDR3 is TGCCTTAGATGGGGGTCGGGAGGAGTGAACTATGGCTACACCTTC. Protein sequence: CLRWGSGGVNYGYTF.

The chain recombines TRBV25-1 with TRBJ2-7, with D perhaps assigned TRBD1 or TRBD2 (5 bases each). Trimming shortened V by 4 bases and J by 5 bases, and 12 bases separated the two germline ends. Germline CDR1 is MGHDK and CDR2 is SYGVNS. This CDR3 contains 13 residues. The CDR3 reads CASSASRDHEQYF. In nucleotides, the CDR3 is TGTGCCAGCAGTGCCTCCCGGGACCACGAGCAGTACTTC.